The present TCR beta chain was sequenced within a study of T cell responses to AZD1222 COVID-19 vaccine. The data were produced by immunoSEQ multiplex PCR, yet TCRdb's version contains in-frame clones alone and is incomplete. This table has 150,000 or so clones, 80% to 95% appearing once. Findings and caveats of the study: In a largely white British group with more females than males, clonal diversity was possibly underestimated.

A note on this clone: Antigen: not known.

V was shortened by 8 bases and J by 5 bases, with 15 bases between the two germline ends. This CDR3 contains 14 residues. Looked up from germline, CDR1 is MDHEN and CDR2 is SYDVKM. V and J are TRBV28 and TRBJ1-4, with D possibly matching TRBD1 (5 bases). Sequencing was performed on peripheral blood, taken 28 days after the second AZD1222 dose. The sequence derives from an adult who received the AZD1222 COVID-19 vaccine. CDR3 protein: CASEKGEENEKLFF. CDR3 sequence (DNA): TGTGCCAGCGAAAAAGGGGAGGAAAATGAAAAACTGTTTTTT.